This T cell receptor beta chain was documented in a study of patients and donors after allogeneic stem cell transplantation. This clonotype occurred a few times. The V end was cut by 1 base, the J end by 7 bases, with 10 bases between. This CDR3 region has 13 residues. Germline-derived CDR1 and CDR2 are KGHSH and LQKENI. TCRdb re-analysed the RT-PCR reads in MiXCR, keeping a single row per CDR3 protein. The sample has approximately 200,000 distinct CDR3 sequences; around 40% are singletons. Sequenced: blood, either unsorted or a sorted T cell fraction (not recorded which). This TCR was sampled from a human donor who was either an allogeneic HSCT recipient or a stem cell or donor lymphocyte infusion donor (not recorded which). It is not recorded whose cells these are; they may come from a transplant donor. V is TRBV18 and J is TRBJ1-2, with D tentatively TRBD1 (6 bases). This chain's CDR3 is CASSPRDNGGYTF. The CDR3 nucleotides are TGTGCCAGCTCACCACGGGACAACGGTGGCTACACCTTC.